A single sample gave rise to the 27 T cell receptor beta chains below, sequenced in a study of CXCR3-negative and CXCR3-positive naive CD8 T cells. cDNA libraries for TRB were generated by 5' RACE incorporating UMI labels. No DNA is given; TCRdb re-called the 5' RACE reads and lists each CDR3 protein once. The sample data list fewer than 80,000 distinct CDR3 sequences. Sequencing was carried out using naive CXCR3- CD8+ T cells from blood. Subset specified: CD45RO-CCR7+CD27+CD95- naive CD8+ T cells lacking CXCR3 (TNR3-). The receptors were gathered from a human donor in good health. Some clones in this sample may be carry-over from other donors' samples.

The chain links TRBV4-3 to TRBJ2-6; TCRdb indicates TRBD1, and absent DNA this call remains unverified. The CDR3 runs 16 residues. Germline CDR1 reads LGHNA; CDR2 reads YSLEER. This CDR3 reads CASTTRTGIGANVLTF.

V is TRBV12-3 or TRBV12-4 and J is TRBJ2-1. The CDR3 is 16 residues long. CDR3 sequence reads: CASSLAIASSYNEQFF.

The rearrangement uses TRBV29-1 and TRBJ1-2. CDR3 length: 18 residues. Per germline, CDR1 SQVTM and CDR2 ANQGSEA. The CDR3 sequence: CSVEDWGGDRSPEYGYTF.

V is TRBV12-3 or TRBV12-4 and J is TRBJ1-2; TCRdb reports TRBD1, a call that lacks DNA to check it against. The CDR3 is 13 amino acids. The CDR3 region is CASSFGTDYGYTF.

The rearrangement links TRBV12-3 or TRBV12-4 to TRBJ2-7. This CDR3 comprises 13 residues. This CDR3 is CASNQDSSYEQYF.

The genes are TRBV20-1 and TRBJ2-3; the D call of TRBD2 rests on TCRdb alone, since no DNA is present to check it. Germline lookup yields CDR1 DFQATT and CDR2 SNEGSKA (reference sequence). This CDR3 contains 16 residues. The CDR3 is CSVLLRVLADADTQYF.

The chain recombines TRBV10-2 with TRBJ2-7; TCRdb names TRBD2, which stays unverified in the absence of DNA. From germline, CDR1 is WSHSY and CDR2 SAAADI. The length of the CDR3 is 14 residues. The CDR3 loop reads CARRGGLASYEQYF.

The chain combines TRBV3-1 with TRBJ2-3. CDR3 length equals 15 residues. Germline CDR1 LGHDT, CDR2 YNNKEL (reference sequence). The CDR3 region is CASSPDFSNTDTQYF.

The CDR3 region is CSVGGHRRVSSYNEQFF. The chain uses TRBV29-1 and TRBJ2-1; TCRdb returns TRBD1, unconfirmable since there is no DNA. CDR1 is SQVTM and CDR2 is ANQGSEA in the germline V gene. The CDR3 totals 17 residues.

V is TRBV13 and J is TRBJ1-1; TCRdb proposes TRBD1, but this gene call is untestable without DNA. Germline V CDR1 and CDR2: PRHDT, FYEKMQ (reference sequence). This CDR3 has 14 residues. CDR3 region: CASSSMTGSTEAFF.

The J gene is TRBJ2-1, the V gene TRBV7-3; the TCRdb D gene call, TRBD2, has no DNA to confirm it. From germline, CDR1 is SGHTA and CDR2 FQGTGA. The CDR3 covers 13 residues. This CDR3 is CASRGSGYNEQFF.

This chain uses TRBV10-2 with TRBJ2-7. Germline values: CDR1 WSHSY, CDR2 SAAADI. The CDR3 totals 12 residues. CDR3 in amino acids: CASSFGPYEQYF.

The chain is built from TRBV29-1 and TRBJ1-2. The germline gives CDR1 SQVTM, CDR2 ANQGSEA. The CDR3 has 11 amino acids. This CDR3 reads CSVDSGYGYTF.

J is TRBJ2-5 and V is TRBV28; TCRdb reports TRBD2, a call that lacks DNA to check it against. The CDR3 is 14 residues long. Germline V gene lookup returns CDR1 MDHEN and CDR2 SYDVKM. The chain's CDR3 is CASSPGTSVETQYF. Full variable domain (missing parts from reference TRBV28 and TRBJ2-5): DVKVTQSSRYLVKRTGEKVFLECVQDMDHENMFWYRQDPGLGLRLIYFSYDVKMKEKGDIPEGYSVSREKKERFSLILESASTNQTSMYLCASSPGTSVETQYFGPGTRLLVL.

This chain uses TRBV12-3 or TRBV12-4 with TRBJ2-7; no DNA is available, so the TRBD1 call from TCRdb remains unchecked. CDR3 length: 12 residues. The CDR3 loop is CASSSDSYEQYF.

V is TRBV28 and J is TRBJ1-1; TCRdb's assignment of TRBD1 cannot be checked, as there is no DNA. This CDR3 spans 13 amino acids. Germline V gene data show CDR1 as MDHEN and CDR2 as SYDVKM. The CDR3 spells CASSSPLVPEAFF.

The rearrangement joins TRBV20-1 to TRBJ2-1; the TRBD1 assignment by TCRdb is unverifiable without DNA. CDR3 length: 17 amino acids. CDR1 is DFQATT, CDR2 SNEGSKA, per germline (reference sequence). The CDR3 is CSASDYMVGGSYNEQFF.

V gene TRBV7-9 combines with J gene TRBJ2-7. The V gene's germline CDR1 is SEHNR and CDR2 FQNEAQ (reference sequence). The CDR3 has 13 residues. The CDR3 protein is CASSLRVSYEQYF.

The CDR3 loop reads CSVGRTDHQETQYF. V is TRBV29-1 and J is TRBJ2-5; with no DNA, the TCRdb D assignment of TRBD1 cannot be verified. The CDR3 is 14 residues long. In germline, CDR1 is SQVTM, CDR2 ANQGSEA.

The chain combines TRBV11-2 with TRBJ2-1; the TRBD1 assignment by TCRdb is unverifiable without DNA. Germline CDR1 and CDR2: SGHAT and FQNNGV. The CDR3 length is 15 residues. The CDR3 protein is CASSNGVGSQGEQFF.

The chain uses TRBV28 and TRBJ2-5; TCRdb names TRBD2, which stays unverified in the absence of DNA. This CDR3 is 16 amino acids long. CDR1 and CDR2 from the germline V gene are MDHEN and SYDVKM. The CDR3 region is CASSFGGLAAQETQYF.

This chain uses TRBV5-1 with TRBJ2-5. The CDR3 totals 13 residues. Germline-derived CDR1 and CDR2 are SGHRS and YFSETQ. The CDR3 spells CASKEFQQETQYF.

The CDR3 spells CASRTPLSSGANVLTF. The chain employs TRBV3-1 and TRBJ2-6; TCRdb calls TRBD2, which cannot be checked without DNA. The CDR3 runs to 16 residues. Germline-derived CDR1 and CDR2 are LGHDT and YNNKEL (reference sequence).

V is TRBV29-1 and J is TRBJ2-3. The CDR3 consists of 11 residues. CDR1 SQVTM and CDR2 ANQGSEA come from the germline V gene. The CDR3 loop reads CSVDRSGLRHF.

V gene TRBV14 combines with J gene TRBJ2-7; no DNA is available, so the TRBD1 call from TCRdb remains unchecked. CDR1 is SGHDN, CDR2 FVKESK, per germline. The CDR3 extends over 15 amino acids. This CDR3 reads CASSPLGGAYYEQYF.

The CDR3 loop is CASSPDRGETQYF. The V gene is TRBV5-1, the J gene TRBJ2-5; TCRdb returns TRBD1, unconfirmable since there is no DNA. This CDR3 is built from 13 residues. The germline CDR1 and CDR2 sequences are SGHRS and YFSETQ.

The rearrangement uses TRBV6-1 and TRBJ1-6; there is no DNA to check the TCRdb D call of TRBD1. Germline lookup yields CDR1 MNHNS and CDR2 SASEGT. The CDR3 has 17 residues. CDR3 in amino acids: CASSEALAGVYNSPLHF.